This is a list of T cell receptor beta chains from one sample in a study of T cell repertoires in cytomegalovirus infection. TCRdb re-called the reads through MiXCR, storing one row per CDR3 protein. This sample has around 280,000 distinct CDR3 sequences, with around 10% found just once. Sample: PBMCs. Receptors were obtained from a human donor in good health (CMV status not recorded). Some clones in this sample may be carry-over from other donors' samples. Each CDR3 is given with its conserved first and last residue. The D gene is left open where the match is weak. The size field is filled for only some rows; it gives once, few, many or a size class.

D	J	V	size	CDR3	DNA
.	TRBJ1-2	TRBV20-1	.	CSAREIRDSNYGYTF	TGCAGTGCTAGAGAGATAAGGGACTCAAACTATGGCTACACCTTC
TRBD2	TRBJ2-1	TRBV2	many	CASTTSGGANEQFF	TGTGCCAGCACGACTAGCGGGGGGGCCAATGAGCAGTTCTTC
TRBD1	TRBJ2-3	TRBV2	many	CASRNKDRVADTQYF	TGTGCCAGCAGGAACAAGGACAGGGTCGCAGATACGCAGTATTTT
TRBD1	TRBJ2-1	TRBV19	many	CASSLGQGQSSYNEQFF	TGTGCCAGTAGTCTGGGACAGGGACAGAGCTCCTACAATGAGCAGTTCTTC
TRBD2	TRBJ2-3	TRBV20-1	many	CSARRLAGRSDTQYF	TGCAGTGCTAGAAGGCTAGCGGGGCGCTCGGATACGCAGTATTTT
.	TRBJ1-5	TRBV20-1	.	CSGVAGTIESKPQHF	TGCAGTGGAGTGGCCGGGACAATCGAATCTAAGCCCCAGCATTTT
.	TRBJ1-1	TRBV12-3/TRBV12-4	many	CASTLGGTEAFF	TGTGCCAGCACCCTCGGGGGGACTGAAGCTTTCTTT
TRBD1	TRBJ1-1	TRBV20-1	.	CSARITGTGGLTEAFF	TGCAGTGCTAGAATAACCGGGACAGGGGGCCTCACTGAAGCTTTCTTT
TRBD1	TRBJ2-1	TRBV5-6	few	CASSFSRGQYNEQFF	TGTGCCAGCAGCTTTAGCAGGGGGCAGTACAATGAGCAGTTCTTC
.	TRBJ2-1	TRBV12-3/TRBV12-4	many	CASSFGGPNEQFF	TGTGCCAGCAGTTTCGGGGGTCCCAATGAGCAGTTCTTC
TRBD1	TRBJ2-5	TRBV20-1	many	CSASLTAGGSETQYF	TGCAGTGCTAGCCTGACGGCAGGGGGTTCAGAGACCCAGTACTTC
.	TRBJ2-5	TRBV7-9	many	CASSWEETQYF	TGTGCCAGCAGCTGGGAAGAGACCCAGTACTTC
TRBD2	TRBJ2-2	TRBV15	.	CATSRPGGTGELFF	TGTGCCACCAGCCGACCCGGGGGGACCGGGGAGCTGTTTTTT
TRBD1	TRBJ1-2	TRBV7-6	many	CASSFRTGGEGGYTF	TGTGCCAGCAGCTTCAGAACAGGGGGCGAGGGTGGCTACACCTTC
.	TRBJ2-5	TRBV29-1	few	CSLVSGGTQETQYF	TGCAGCCTTGTCTCTGGGGGAACCCAAGAGACCCAGTACTTC
.	TRBJ1-5	TRBV6-1	many	CASGGGQEPNQPQHF	TGTGCCAGCGGGGGGGGGCAGGAGCCAAATCAGCCCCAGCATTTT
TRBD2	TRBJ2-2	TRBV11-2	many	CASSLAGLATRRVTGELFF	TGTGCCAGCAGCTTAGCGGGACTAGCGACCAGGCGGGTCACCGGGGAGCTGTTTTTT
TRBD2	TRBJ2-3	TRBV20-1	.	CSARWGGGDISSLPDTQYF	TGCAGTGCTAGATGGGGCGGGGGGGACATAAGTAGCTTGCCAGATACGCAGTATTTT
TRBD2	TRBJ2-6	TRBV20-1	many	CSARERGGPGANVLTF	TGCAGTGCTAGAGAACGGGGGGGCCCTGGGGCCAACGTCCTGACTTTC
.	TRBJ2-5	TRBV25-1	many	CASAKMDKTTQETQYF	TGTGCCAGCGCCAAGATGGACAAAACAACTCAAGAGACCCAGTACTTC
.	TRBJ1-2	TRBV7-2	many	CASSLGILRRGRVGYTF	TGTGCCAGCAGCTTAGGAATCTTACGGAGAGGGAGAGTAGGCTACACCTTC
TRBD2	TRBJ2-4	TRBV7-2	many	CASSPGLAGVLAKNIQYF	TGTGCCAGCAGCCCGGGACTAGCGGGGGTCTTAGCCAAAAACATTCAGTACTTC
.	TRBJ1-5	TRBV27	.	CASSLRSGQGGNQPQHF	TGTGCCAGCAGTTTACGGTCGGGGCAGGGTGGCAATCAGCCCCAGCATTTT
.	TRBJ2-6	TRBV7-3	.	CASSLIPGSGANVLTF	TGTGCCAGCAGCTTAATTCCAGGGTCTGGGGCCAACGTCCTGACTTTC
.	TRBJ1-1	TRBV7-2	many	CASSPFVNTEAFF	TGTGCCAGCAGCCCTTTCGTGAACACTGAAGCTTTCTTT
.	TRBJ2-5	TRBV5-1	many	CASSRPNF	TGCGCCAGCAGCCGACCCAACTTC
.	TRBJ2-1	TRBV7-9	many	CASSSSYEQFF	TGTGCCAGCAGCAGTAGTTATGAGCAGTTCTTC
TRBD1	TRBJ1-2	TRBV29-1	many	CSVVTGDIDYGYTF	TGCAGCGTTGTTACAGGGGATATCGACTATGGCTACACCTTC
TRBD1	TRBJ2-2	TRBV6-5	many	CASSYSGQGSGELFF	TGTGCCAGCAGTTATTCTGGACAGGGCTCCGGGGAGCTGTTTTTT
.	TRBJ1-1	TRBV6-4	many	CASSDSHLKLNTEAFF	TGTGCCAGCAGTGACTCTCACCTCAAGCTTAACACTGAAGCTTTCTTT
.	TRBJ2-1	TRBV6-2/TRBV6-3	many	CASSSRGGEQFF	TGTGCCAGCAGTTCCCGGGGTGGTGAGCAGTTCTTC
.	TRBJ1-5	TRBV19	many	CASSMSSAGAYNQPQHF	TGTGCCAGTAGTATGTCTTCGGCAGGGGCTTACAATCAGCCCCAGCATTTT
TRBD1	TRBJ1-2	TRBV28	many	CASSFWTGGGYGYTF	TGTGCCAGCAGTTTTTGGACAGGGGGAGGATATGGCTACACCTTC
.	TRBJ1-1	TRBV29-1	few	CSVVNGEAFF	TGCAGCGTTGTAAACGGTGAAGCTTTCTTT
TRBD1	TRBJ2-1	TRBV7-2	many	CASSLSRDRFGEQFF	TGTGCCAGCAGCTTGTCCCGGGACAGGTTCGGGGAGCAGTTCTTC
.	TRBJ1-6	TRBV6-1	many	CASRRENSPLHF	TGTGCCAGCAGAAGGGAGAATTCACCCCTCCACTTT
TRBD1	TRBJ1-3	TRBV25-1	.	CASSEEGAGNTIYF	TGTGCCAGCAGTGAAGAGGGGGCGGGCAACACCATATATTTT
TRBD1	TRBJ2-3	TRBV7-9	many	CASSPGTGGRTDTQYF	TGTGCCAGCAGCCCGGGGACAGGGGGCAGGACAGATACGCAGTATTTT
TRBD1	TRBJ2-1	TRBV20-1	.	CSAARDRGNEQFF	TGCAGTGCTGCGCGGGACAGGGGCAATGAGCAGTTCTTC
TRBD2	TRBJ2-1	TRBV7-2	many	CASSLLAGPYNEQFF	TGTGCCAGCAGCTTACTAGCGGGGCCTTACAATGAGCAGTTCTTC
TRBD1	TRBJ1-6	TRBV20-1	many	CSARGQESYNSPLHF	TGCAGTGCTAGGGGACAGGAATCCTATAATTCACCCCTCCACTTT
.	TRBJ1-1	TRBV28	many	CASSFPKRNTEAFF	TGTGCCAGCAGTTTTCCCAAGAGGAACACTGAAGCTTTCTTT
.	TRBJ1-5	TRBV7-9	many	CASSLSWGTSVDQPQHF	TGTGCCAGCAGCTTATCTTGGGGGACTTCTGTTGATCAGCCCCAGCATTTT
TRBD2	TRBJ2-2	TRBV6-5	many	CASSYSSSGGTGELFF	TGTGCCAGCAGTTACTCATCTAGCGGGGGAACCGGGGAGCTGTTTTTT
.	TRBJ1-2	TRBV12-5	many	CASGFYHGADYGYTF	TGTGCTAGTGGTTTCTACCACGGGGCGGACTATGGCTACACCTTC
.	TRBJ1-5	TRBV7-2	many	CASSWQGVNQPQHF	TGTGCCAGCAGCTGGCAGGGAGTTAATCAGCCCCAGCATTTT
.	TRBJ2-1	TRBV6-1	many	CASRRNRNNYNEQFF	TGTGCCAGCAGAAGAAACAGAAATAATTACAATGAGCAGTTCTTC
.	TRBJ1-6	TRBV29-1	few	CSVRPDYNSPLHF	TGCAGCGTTCGGCCGGATTATAATTCACCCCTCCACTTT
.	TRBJ1-6	TRBV7-2	many	CASSPQRTQTGSPLHF	TGTGCCAGCAGCCCCCAGAGAACCCAGACCGGGTCACCCCTCCACTTT
.	TRBJ1-1	TRBV7-8	many	CASSLGGVVTEAFF	TGTGCCAGCAGCTTAGGTGGTGTGGTCACTGAAGCTTTCTTT
.	TRBJ2-2	TRBV19	many	CASNYPPGELFF	TGTGCCAGTAACTACCCTCCCGGGGAGCTGTTTTTT
.	TRBJ2-5	TRBV14	.	CASSHQRFYQETQYF	TGTGCCAGCAGCCACCAGCGCTTTTACCAAGAGACCCAGTACTTC
.	TRBJ1-6	TRBV14	.	CASSQRGYNSPLHF	TGTGCCAGCAGCCAAAGGGGATATAATTCACCCCTCCACTTT